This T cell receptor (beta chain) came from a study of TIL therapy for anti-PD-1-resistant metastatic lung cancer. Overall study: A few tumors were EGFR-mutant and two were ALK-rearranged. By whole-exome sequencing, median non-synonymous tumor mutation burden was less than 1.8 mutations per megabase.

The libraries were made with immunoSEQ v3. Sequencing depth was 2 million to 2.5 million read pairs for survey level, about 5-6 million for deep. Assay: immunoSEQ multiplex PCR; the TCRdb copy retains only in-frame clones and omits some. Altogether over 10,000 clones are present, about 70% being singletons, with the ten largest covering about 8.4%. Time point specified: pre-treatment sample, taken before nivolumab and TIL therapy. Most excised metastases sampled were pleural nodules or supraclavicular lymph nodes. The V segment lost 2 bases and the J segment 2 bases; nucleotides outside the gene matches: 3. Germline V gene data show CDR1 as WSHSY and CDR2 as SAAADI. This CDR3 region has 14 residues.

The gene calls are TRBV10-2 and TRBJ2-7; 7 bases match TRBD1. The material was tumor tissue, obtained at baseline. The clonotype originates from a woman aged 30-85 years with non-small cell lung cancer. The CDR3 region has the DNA TGCGCCAGCAGTGAGCCGGGACAGACCTACGAGCAGTACTTC. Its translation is CASSEPGQTYEQYF.